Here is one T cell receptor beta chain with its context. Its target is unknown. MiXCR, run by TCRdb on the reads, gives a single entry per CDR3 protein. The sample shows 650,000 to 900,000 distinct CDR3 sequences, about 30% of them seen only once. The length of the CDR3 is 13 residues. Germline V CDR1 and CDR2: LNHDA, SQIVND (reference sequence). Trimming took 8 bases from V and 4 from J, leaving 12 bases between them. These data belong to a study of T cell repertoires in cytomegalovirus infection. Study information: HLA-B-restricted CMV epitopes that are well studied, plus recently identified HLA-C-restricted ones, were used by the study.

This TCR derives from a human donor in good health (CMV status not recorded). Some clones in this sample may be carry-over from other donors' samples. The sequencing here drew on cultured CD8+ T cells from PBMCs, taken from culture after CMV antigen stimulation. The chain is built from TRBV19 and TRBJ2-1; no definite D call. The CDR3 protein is CASQIGRYNEQFF. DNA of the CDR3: TGTGCCAGTCAAATTGGACGGTACAATGAGCAGTTCTTC. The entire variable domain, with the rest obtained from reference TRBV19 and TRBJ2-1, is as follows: DGGITQSPKYLFRKEGQNVTLSCEQNLNHDAMYWYRQDPGQGLRLIYYSQIVNDFQKGDIAEGYSVSREKKESFPLTVTSAQKNPTAFYLCASQIGRYNEQFFGPGTRLTVL.